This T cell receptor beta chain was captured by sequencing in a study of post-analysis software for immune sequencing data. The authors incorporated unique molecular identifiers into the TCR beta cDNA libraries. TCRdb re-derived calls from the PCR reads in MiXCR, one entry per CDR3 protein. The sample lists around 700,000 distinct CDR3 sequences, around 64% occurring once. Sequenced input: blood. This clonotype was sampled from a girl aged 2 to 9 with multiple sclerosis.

CDR3 sequence reads: CASSLEGDRGDTQYF. The CDR3 region has the DNA TGTGCCAGCAGTTTAGAAGGAGACAGAGGAGATACGCAGTATTTT. The chain couples TRBV12-3 or TRBV12-4 to TRBJ2-3; possibly TRBD1 for D (5 bases). This CDR3 contains 15 residues. V lost 1 base and J lost 5, with 13 bases in between.